This T cell receptor beta chain was sequenced during a study of blood T cell repertoires in COVID-19. Sequenced by immunoSEQ multiplex PCR; TCRdb stores in-frame clones only, minus some. The sample lists approximately 350,000 clones; approximately 90% were seen once. Trimming pared 4 bases from V and 3 bases from J, leaving 4 bases between. The CDR3 has 13 amino acids. Per the germline V gene, CDR1 is SGHTA and CDR2 is FQGTGA. The chain is built from TRBV7-3 and TRBJ2-6; D is ambiguous. Sequencing used PBMCs or T cells enriched from blood (not recorded which). The clonotype was recovered from a young man who had recovered from COVID-19. The CDR3 coding sequence is TGTGCCAGCAGCTACATTGGGGCCAACGTCCTGACTTTC. Protein sequence: CASSYIGANVLTF.